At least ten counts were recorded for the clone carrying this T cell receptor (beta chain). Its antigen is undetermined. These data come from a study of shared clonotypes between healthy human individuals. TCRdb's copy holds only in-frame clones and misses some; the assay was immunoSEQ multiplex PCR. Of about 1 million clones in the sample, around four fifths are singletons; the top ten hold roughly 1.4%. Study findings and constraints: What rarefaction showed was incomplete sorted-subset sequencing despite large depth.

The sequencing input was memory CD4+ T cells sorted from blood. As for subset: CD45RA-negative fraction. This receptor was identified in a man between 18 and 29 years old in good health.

Written as DNA, the CDR3 is TGTGCCAGCAGCTGGCGGGGGGATACGCAGTATTTT. Its translation is CASSWRGDTQYF. The chain carries TRBV7-2 and TRBJ2-3; 7 bases are a match to TRBD2. CDR3 length equals 12 residues. Trimming cost V 4 bases and J 6 bases; bases outside gene matches: 1. The germline gives CDR1 SGHTA, CDR2 FQGNSA.